Following are 29 T cell receptor beta chains from one sample sequenced in a study of blood T cell repertoires in COVID-19. The data were produced by immunoSEQ multiplex PCR, yet TCRdb's version contains in-frame clones alone and is incomplete. The data contain roughly 230,000 clones, 65% to 85% of them singletons. The specimen was peripheral blood. These TCRs come from an elderly woman with acute or convalescent COVID-19.

The chain is built from TRBV6-1 and TRBJ1-2; 7 nucleotides align to TRBD1. Germline V lookup: CDR1 MNHNS, CDR2 SASEGT. Trimming at V came to 3 bases and at J to 6 bases, leaving 10 bases not matched to a gene. CDR3 length: 15 residues. The CDR3 protein is CASSDYTTGEDGYTF. CDR3 in DNA: TGTGCCAGCAGTGATTACACCACAGGGGAGGATGGCTACACCTTC.

This sequence joins TRBV10-1 and TRBJ2-7; a weak D match, TRBD1 (6 bases). The CDR3 consists of 13 residues. The germline V gene has CDR1 WNHNN and CDR2 SYGVQD (reference sequence). V was clipped by 5 bases and J by 3 bases, with 11 bases between them. CDR3 in amino acids: CASSPGTNYEQYF. In DNA, the CDR3 is TGCGCCAGCAGTCCCGGGACAAACTACGAGCAGTACTTC.

This clone was counted a single time. The CDR3 nucleotides read TGTGCCAGCAGCCTCACCCCTGGGAGGTCCTACGAGCAGTACTTC. As protein: CASSLTPGRSYEQYF. The rearrangement joins TRBV9 to TRBJ2-7; D is possibly TRBD2 (6 bases). This CDR3 has 15 residues. In germline, CDR1 is SGDLS, CDR2 YYNGEE. V was pared by 4 bases and J by 1 base, with 15 bases between. Looking up the rest from reference TRBV9 and TRBJ2-7 gives the full variable domain: DSGVTQTPKHLITATGQRVTLRCSPRSGDLSVYWYQQSLDQGLQFLIQYYNGEERAKGNILERFSAQQFPDLHSELNLSSLELGDSALYFCASSLTPGRSYEQYFGPGTRLTVT.

The chain recombines TRBV6-6 with TRBJ1-4; TRBD1 agrees at 11 bases. CDR3 size: 14 residues. The germline gives CDR1 MNHNY, CDR2 SVGAGI (reference sequence). V was pared by 8 bases and J by 3 bases, with 2 bases of the junction left unmatched. CDR3 DNA sequence: TGTGCCAGCGGGGGACAGGGGGCTAATGAAAAACTGTTTTTT. Its protein is CASGGQGANEKLFF.

The rearrangement links TRBV18 to TRBJ2-2; 11 bases are a match to TRBD2. This CDR3 region has 15 residues. Losses at the gene ends were 5 bases for V and 5 bases for J; bases not matched to a gene: 4. Germline CDR1 is KGHSH and CDR2 is LQKENI. In DNA, the CDR3 is TGTGCCAGCTCAACGGGACTAGCGGAAACCGGGGAGCTGTTTTTT. It yields the protein CASSTGLAETGELFF.

This CDR3 reads CASFRSYNSPLHF. As DNA, the CDR3 is TGCGCCAGTTTCCGCTCCTATAATTCACCCCTCCACTTT. The V and J genes are TRBV10-1 and TRBJ1-6, with D unresolved. In germline, CDR1 is WNHNN, CDR2 SYGVQD (reference sequence). The CDR3 totals 13 residues. Trimming cost V 9 bases and J 0 bases, with 6 bases left between them.

The genes are TRBV12-3 or TRBV12-4 and TRBJ2-7; D call uncertain. There are 13 residues in the CDR3. V lost 6 bases and J lost 2, with 11 bases in between. The CDR3 DNA sequence: TGTGCCAGCAGACCCGCAGGTCCCTACGAGCAGTACTTC. Protein: CASRPAGPYEQYF.

The chain couples TRBV2 to TRBJ1-5, with D tentatively TRBD1 (6 bases). CDR1 is SNHLY, CDR2 FYNNEI, per germline. V was clipped by 5 bases and J by 5 bases, with 7 bases between them. The CDR3 runs to 12 residues. CDR3 region: CASSRQDQPQHF. CDR3 nucleotide sequence: TGTGCCAGCAGTAGACAGGATCAGCCCCAGCATTTT. The whole variable domain, remainder taken from reference TRBV2 and TRBJ1-5, is EPEVTQTPSHQVTQMGQEVILRCVPISNHLYFYWYRQILGQKVEFLVSFYNNEISEKSEIFDDQFSVERPDGSNFTLKIRSTKLEDSAMYFCASSRQDQPQHFGDGTRLSIL.

This clone was seen once. This sequence joins TRBV6-1 and TRBJ2-6; TRBD2 is a possible D gene (6 bases). The CDR3 consists of 15 residues. Germline V gene data show CDR1 as MNHNS and CDR2 as SASEGT. V was clipped by 1 base and J by 2 bases, with 6 bases between them. CDR3 sequence reads: CASSEGGAGANVLTF. The CDR3 DNA is TGTGCCAGCAGTGAAGGGGGGGCTGGGGCCAACGTCCTGACTTTC.

The rearrangement links TRBV18 to TRBJ1-2; D gene uncertain. Trimming left V 2 bases short and J 1 base short, with 11 bases between. The CDR3 runs to 15 residues. Germline V gene data show CDR1 as KGHSH and CDR2 as LQKENI. The CDR3 here is CASSPGRSLNYGYTF. The CDR3 DNA is TGTGCCAGCTCACCAGGCAGATCCCTTAACTATGGCTACACCTTC.

The chain links TRBV7-9 to TRBJ2-5, with TRBD1 matching over 7 bases. Germline CDR1 reads SEHNR; CDR2 reads FQNEAQ (reference sequence). This CDR3 is built from 16 residues. With 0 bases clipped from V and 4 bases from J, the junction kept 8 bases outside the gene matches. CDR3: CASSLARQGYGETQYF. The CDR3 nucleotides read TGTGCCAGCAGCTTAGCGAGACAGGGATATGGAGAGACCCAGTACTTC.

This clone appeared a single time. The rearrangement links TRBV9 to TRBJ1-2; D remains ambiguous. This CDR3 is 9 amino acids long. Germline-derived CDR1 and CDR2 are SGDLS and YYNGEE. CDR3 in DNA: TGTCCGAGGTTGGCAGGCTACACCTTC. Translating it yields CPRLAGYTF.

This sequence joins TRBV19 and TRBJ1-2; TRBD1 might be the D (6 bases). With 6 bases removed from V and 8 bases from J, the gap between germline ends came to 28 bases. The CDR3 has 17 amino acids. Germline assignment: CDR1 LNHDA and CDR2 SQIVND (reference sequence). The CDR3 DNA follows: TGTGCCAGTAGAAACTCCCGACAGGAAGAAGTTAGATGGGGCTACACCTTC. Translated, it gives CASRNSRQEEVRWGYTF.

This clone is a singleton in its sample. The chain has TRBV29-1 and TRBJ1-6; 10 nucleotides align to TRBD1. Trimming cost V 4 bases and J 6 bases; bases outside gene matches: 0. The germline V gene has CDR1 SQVTM and CDR2 ANQGSEA. The CDR3 has 13 residues. The CDR3 sequence is CSVGTGGNSPLHF. DNA of the CDR3: TGCAGCGTTGGGACAGGGGGTAATTCACCCCTCCACTTT.

The chain links TRBV13 to TRBJ1-6; TRBD1 agrees at 8 bases. V lost 4 bases to trimming and J lost 6 bases; unmatched junction nucleotides: 5. Germline V gene lookup returns CDR1 PRHDT and CDR2 FYEKMQ (reference sequence). The CDR3 contains 15 residues. The CDR3 nucleotides are TGTGCCAGCAGCTACAGGACAGGGCCTAATTCACCCCTCCACTTT. Its protein product is CASSYRTGPNSPLHF. Complete variable domain (other parts from reference TRBV13 and TRBJ1-6): AAGVIQSPRHLIKEKRETATLKCYPIPRHDTVYWYQQGPGQDPQFLISFYEKMQSDKGSIPDRFSAQQFSDYHSELNMSSLELGDSALYFCASSYRTGPNSPLHFGNGTRLTVT.

The CDR3 loop is CASSQAGQFITSGDYGYTF. The CDR3 bases are TGCGCCAGCAGTCAAGCCGGACAGTTTATCACCTCAGGGGACTATGGCTACACCTTC. The rearrangement links TRBV23-1 to TRBJ1-2, with D tentatively TRBD1 (6 bases). TRBV23-1 is filed as an ORF, its function uncertain. The CDR3 totals 19 residues. V lost 2 bases to trimming and J lost 3 bases, with 25 bases between them.

This chain uses TRBV10-3 with TRBJ2-7; the D gene is possibly TRBD2 (5 bases). The CDR3 length is 11 residues. The germline V gene has CDR1 ENHRY and CDR2 SYGVKD. Trimming shortened V by 6 bases and J by 6 bases, and 9 bases separated the two germline ends. The CDR3 sequence: CAIRGSGEQYF. The CDR3 coding sequence is TGTGCCATCAGGGGGAGCGGCGAGCAGTACTTC.

This clone was recorded many times. The rearrangement joins TRBV9 to TRBJ2-1; D is perhaps TRBD1 (5 bases). The V end lost 2 bases, the J end lost 6 bases, and 9 bases lay between the germline ends. Germline V CDR1 and CDR2: SGDLS, YYNGEE. The CDR3 totals 13 residues. The CDR3 loop is CASSVGPLNEQFF. CDR3 DNA sequence: TGTGCCAGCAGCGTGGGGCCCCTCAATGAGCAGTTCTTC. Filled out from reference TRBV9 and TRBJ2-1, the complete variable domain reads DSGVTQTPKHLITATGQRVTLRCSPRSGDLSVYWYQQSLDQGLQFLIQYYNGEERAKGNILERFSAQQFPDLHSELNLSSLELGDSALYFCASSVGPLNEQFFGPGTRLTVL.

V usage is TRBV6-5 and J usage is TRBJ2-5, with D tentatively TRBD1 (5 bases). The CDR3 is 15 amino acids. With 5 bases removed from V and 5 bases from J, the gap between germline ends came to 18 bases. Per the germline V gene, CDR1 is MNHEY and CDR2 is SVGAGI. CDR3 sequence (DNA): TGTGCCAGCAGTAGACAGCAGGGTACGGGTGAGACCCAGTACTTC. This gives the protein CASSRQQGTGETQYF.

CDR3 coding DNA: TGTGCCAGTAGTCAACAGGGGACGGCCGGGGAGCTGTTTTTT. It encodes CASSQQGTAGELFF. This rearrangement joins TRBV19 to TRBJ2-2; TRBD1 agrees at 7 bases. The V and J ends lost 5 bases and 6 bases, in that order; junction bases with no gene match: 6. The V gene's germline CDR1 is LNHDA and CDR2 SQIVND (reference sequence). CDR3 size: 14 residues.

This clone showed up many times. This sequence joins TRBV5-4 and TRBJ1-6; 9 bases line up with TRBD1. After removal of 1 base from V and 7 bases from J, the junction contained 3 bases not matched to a gene. The CDR3 consists of 15 residues. Germline V CDR1 and CDR2: SGHNT, YYREEE (reference sequence). Written as DNA, the CDR3 is TGTGCCAGCAGCTTGTGGGGACAGGGAAATTCACCCCTCCACTTT. Translation: CASSLWGQGNSPLHF.

The chain is built from TRBV4-1 and TRBJ1-2, with D unresolved. Germline lookup yields CDR1 MGHRA and CDR2 YSYEKL. The CDR3 has 15 amino acids. Trimming left V 2 bases short and J 3 bases short, with 13 bases between. The CDR3 region is CASSQSAGIHYGYTF. Written as DNA, the CDR3 is TGCGCCAGCAGCCAATCGGCCGGGATCCACTATGGCTACACCTTC.

The chain employs TRBV7-9 and TRBJ1-1, with TRBD1 matching 8 bases. This CDR3 contains 14 residues. Germline CDR1 reads SEHNR; CDR2 reads FQNEAQ (reference sequence). V lost 1 base to trimming and J lost 3 bases; unmatched junction nucleotides: 1. The CDR3 sequence is CASSLVGQDTEAFF. The CDR3 DNA sequence: TGTGCCAGCAGCTTAGTGGGACAGGACACTGAAGCTTTCTTT.

This chain joins TRBV19 and TRBJ1-2; TRBD1 might be the D (6 bases). From germline, CDR1 is LNHDA and CDR2 SQIVND (reference sequence). Trimming took 7 bases from V and 4 from J, leaving 13 bases between them. The CDR3 sequence is 13 residues long. For the CDR3, the DNA is TGTGCCAGTACAGGGGCCCTAGGCTATGGCTACACCTTC. This codes for CASTGALGYGYTF.

The chain recombines TRBV5-1 with TRBJ2-7; the match to TRBD2 covers 7 bases. The trim removed 6 bases at V and 5 bases at J, leaving 8 bases unmatched. Germline V lookup: CDR1 SGHRS, CDR2 YFSETQ. The CDR3 contains 13 residues. CDR3 nucleotide sequence: TGCGCCAGCAAGCAAAGCGGGGCCCACGAGCAGTACTTC. Amino acid sequence: CASKQSGAHEQYF. The variable domain in full, completed from reference TRBV5-1 and TRBJ2-7, reads KAGVTQTPRYLIKTRGQQVTLSCSPISGHRSVSWYQQTPGQGLQFLFEYFSETQRNKGNFPGRFSGRQFSNSRSEMNVSTLELGDSALYLCASKQSGAHEQYFGPGTRLTVT.

Ten or more counts support this clone. In nucleotides, the CDR3 is TGTGCCAGCAGCCGGGACAGGGTGACACCCCTCCACTTT. As protein: CASSRDRVTPLHF. The chain combines TRBV7-9 with TRBJ1-6; 9 bases are a match to TRBD1. The CDR3 has 13 amino acids. Looked up from germline, CDR1 is SEHNR and CDR2 is FQNEAQ (reference sequence). J gave up 11 bases and V 5 bases, and 4 bases lay outside the gene matches. The variable domain in full, with the rest retrieved from reference TRBV7-9 and TRBJ1-6, is DTGVSQNPRHKITKRGQNVTFRCDPISEHNRLYWYRQTLGQGPEFLTYFQNEAQLEKSRLLSDRFSAERPKGSFSTLEIQRTEQGDSAMYLCASSRDRVTPLHFGNGTRLTVT.

This sequence joins TRBV24-1 and TRBJ2-2; 10 nucleotides align to TRBD2. In germline, CDR1 is KGHDR, CDR2 SFDVKD. Unmatched junction bases numbered 2, after V lost 8 bases and J lost 3 bases. This CDR3 is built from 14 residues. CDR3 coding DNA: TGTGCCACCAAAGGACTAGCGGACACCGGGGAGCTGTTTTTT. Translating it yields CATKGLADTGELFF.

V is TRBV19 and J is TRBJ1-2; D may be TRBD1 (5 bases). The CDR3 extends over 12 amino acids. Germline CDR1 is LNHDA and CDR2 is SQIVND (reference sequence). Trimming shortened V by 6 bases and J by 6 bases, and 11 bases separated the two germline ends. CDR3 DNA: TGTGCCAGTAGGGGGCAGATAGATGGCTACACCTTC. Protein sequence: CASRGQIDGYTF.

V is TRBV6-5 and J is TRBJ1-5, with a possible D match to TRBD1 (5 bases). V dropped 5 bases and J dropped 5 bases, with 13 bases sitting between them. The CDR3 runs to 14 residues. The germline CDR1 and CDR2 sequences are MNHEY and SVGAGI. This CDR3 is CASSPVQGDQPQHF. In nucleotides, the CDR3 is TGTGCCAGCAGTCCCGTTCAGGGCGATCAGCCCCAGCATTTT.